This T cell receptor beta chain was recorded in a study of T cell repertoires in cytomegalovirus infection. This clonotype was found a few times. TCRdb redid the calling of the reads with MiXCR, one entry per CDR3 protein. The sample has around 490,000 distinct CDR3 sequences, 26% seen once; the top ten hold approximately 13%. In germline, CDR1 is MNHEY, CDR2 SVGEGT. The V end was cut by 7 bases, the J end by 8 bases, with 17 bases between. The CDR3 loop spans 14 amino acids. The source material was PBMCs. This TCR was recovered from a human donor in good health (CMV status not recorded). Some clones in this sample may be carry-over from other donors' samples. The V gene is TRBV6-2 or TRBV6-3, the J gene TRBJ1-4; TRBD1 is a possible D gene (5 bases). The CDR3 DNA reads TGTGCCAGCAAACCCGGGACCAGCGGAGAAAAACTGTTTTTT. Amino acids: CASKPGTSGEKLFF.